What follows describes a single TCR beta chain. Sequencing used immunoSEQ multiplex PCR; TCRdb keeps in-frame clones, though not all of them. The table lists about 240,000 clones, around 85% of them singletons, with around 1.2% in the top ten. Deletions cut 0 bases from V and 4 bases from J, with 12 bases between. Germline values: CDR1 SGHRS, CDR2 YFSETQ. CDR3 size: 15 residues. The data stem from a study of cytomegalovirus exposure and HLA in healthy donors. The V call is TRBV5-1, the J call TRBJ2-3; possible D gene TRBD1, 7 bases. This receptor was taken from a woman between 25 and 40 years old in good health and CMV-seropositive. Sequenced sample: PBMCs. The chain's CDR3 is CASSLGGDSADTQYF. DNA for the CDR3: TGCGCCAGCAGCTTGGGGGGGGACAGCGCAGATACGCAGTATTTT.